This TCR beta chain was sequenced during a study of T cell clones after liver transplantation. The wider study: Post-transplant blood was tracked for graft-donor-reactive T cell clones identified in a pre-transplant mixed lymphocyte reaction. Whole-study results and caveats: Small, mixed patient groups and varying post-transplant times limit these conclusions.

Unstimulated PBMCs were sorted into CD3+CD4+ and CD3+CD8+ populations. Of note for this clone: Its antigen is unidentified.

Here immunoSEQ multiplex PCR was the method, and the copy in TCRdb shows in-frame clones only, minus some. The sample lists more than 65,000 clones, about four fifths occurring once. This receptor was obtained from a human patient who received a liver transplant. Some T cells may trace back to the graft donor. Specimen: CD4+ T cells from blood, collected 12 months after liver transplant.

For the CDR3, the DNA is TGTGCCAGCACCATCCGTGAACTAGCGGGAGAGACCCAGTACTTC. Translating gives CASTIRELAGETQYF. The chain couples TRBV7-9 to TRBJ2-5; 9 bases match TRBD2. Unmatched junction bases numbered 10, after V lost 7 bases and J lost 4 bases. Germline V gene sequence: CDR1 SEHNR, CDR2 FQNEAQ (reference sequence). The CDR3 runs 15 residues.